The 20 T cell receptor beta chains listed next were all sequenced from one sample in a study of CD8+ T cells in alopecia areata (dated by TCRdb to 2017 to 2018). The time point label of this sample denotes: more than three weeks on oral tofacitinib. The sample's treatment or condition label, in plain terms: oral pan-JAK inhibitor, 5-10 mg twice daily. Lesional scalp punch biopsies and peripheral blood were collected from alopecia areata patients. Receptors were amplified or captured by the immunoSEQ multiplex PCR assay. RNA was extracted from all samples and reverse transcribed into cDNA as template for TCR sequencing. TCRdb obtained this table from immuneACCESS and retained in-frame rearrangements with V and J assigned. These tables miss some clones; where compared with another copy, unresolved V genes account for less than half of the shortfall, and the remainder is unexplained. In this sample the table shows 6,500 to 8,000 clones, 64% of which occur a single time. The top ten clones comprise about 12% of the sample.

The source material was skin, sampled at week 4, from a patient treated with tofacitinib. All receptors derive from a human donor with alopecia areata.

This clone occurred once. This chain links TRBV4-3 with TRBJ2-1, with 14 nucleotides matching TRBD2. The J segment lost 10 bases and the V segment lost 2 bases, leaving 7 bases of the junction unmatched. This CDR3 has 16 residues. Germline V gives CDR1 LGHNA, CDR2 YSLEER. In nucleotides, the CDR3 is TGCGCCAGCAGCCAACCCCCCGGGACTAGCGGGAGAGAGCAGTTCTTC. Translating gives CASSQPPGTSGREQFF.

Comments on this clone: One end of the junction is discordant with germline, which a read error may explain. The V call is TRBV10-3, the J call TRBJ1-1, with D perhaps matching TRBD1 (5 bases). The germline CDR1 and CDR2 sequences are ENHRY and SYGVKD. The CDR3 sequence is 15 residues long. In nucleotides, the CDR3 is TGCGCCATCAAAGATGGGGCGAGACATAACACTGAAGCTTTCTTT. This gives the protein CAIKDGARHNTEAFF.

V usage is TRBV14 and J usage is TRBJ2-7; the D gene is possibly TRBD2 (5 bases). Looked up from germline, CDR1 is SGHDN and CDR2 is FVKESK. Between the trimmed V and J ends, which lost 2 bases and 7 bases, there was a span of 12 bases. CDR3 size: 13 residues. Written as DNA, the CDR3 is TGTGCCAGCAGCCAACATACTAGATTTGAGCAGTACTTC. Its protein product is CASSQHTRFEQYF. The whole variable domain, filled in from reference TRBV14 and TRBJ2-7, reads EAGVTQFPSHSVIEKGQTVTLRCDPISGHDNLYWYRRVMGKEIKFLLHFVKESKQDESGMPNNRFLAERTGGTYSTLKVQPAELEDSGVYFCASSQHTRFEQYFGPGTRLTVT.

The V call is TRBV7-2, the J call TRBJ1-6, with D perhaps matching TRBD1 (5 bases). V shed 1 base and J shed 5 bases, with 9 bases lying between them. This CDR3 region has 15 residues. Germline lookup yields CDR1 SGHTA and CDR2 FQGNSA. CDR3 bases: TGTGCCAGCAGCTTAGAAGCGGGGGATAATTCACCCCTCCACTTT. Translated, it gives CASSLEAGDNSPLHF.

The rearrangement joins TRBV19 to TRBJ2-1; 7 bases agree with TRBD1. The V and J ends lost 5 bases and 5 bases, in that order; junction bases with no gene match: 9. The germline CDR1 and CDR2 sequences are LNHDA and SQIVND (reference sequence). The CDR3 is made up of 15 amino acids. CDR3 in amino acids: CASSARDSPNNEQFF. The CDR3 nucleotides are TGTGCCAGTAGTGCCCGGGACAGCCCCAACAATGAGCAGTTCTTC.

The J gene is TRBJ2-1, the V gene TRBV9; D gene ambiguous. V lost 2 bases and J lost 5, with 8 bases in between. The CDR3 is 13 residues long. In germline, CDR1 is SGDLS, CDR2 YYNGEE. CDR3: CASSVGSNNEQFF. The CDR3 bases are TGTGCCAGCAGCGTCGGGTCGAACAATGAGCAGTTCTTC.

This clone appeared once. The chain employs TRBV2 and TRBJ2-5; the D gene is possibly TRBD2 (6 bases). The V gene's germline CDR1 is SNHLY and CDR2 FYNNEI. Trimming pared 4 bases from V and 2 bases from J, leaving 11 bases between. The CDR3 spans 14 residues. CDR3 residues: CASSVGRGQETQYF. The CDR3 DNA reads as TGTGCCAGCAGTGTGGGACGGGGGCAAGAGACCCAGTACTTC.

V and J are TRBV23-1 and TRBJ2-1; D ambiguous. TRBV23-1 is filed as an ORF, its function uncertain. Trimming removed 0 bases at V and 7 bases at J, with 7 bases between. The CDR3 has 13 amino acids. CDR3 sequence reads: CASSQSTTNEQFF. As DNA, the CDR3 is TGCGCCAGCAGTCAATCAACTACGAATGAGCAGTTCTTC.

The rearrangement uses TRBV7-9 and TRBJ1-5; maybe TRBD1 (5 bases). CDR1 is SEHNR, CDR2 FQNEAQ, per germline (reference sequence). The CDR3 runs to 15 residues. V lost 5 bases and J 5 bases, leaving 16 bases between the germline ends. The CDR3 bases are TGTGCCAGCAGCCCTAAAGGGACCGCCGATCAGCCCCAGCATTTT. Translated: CASSPKGTADQPQHF.

This sequence joins TRBV5-1 and TRBJ2-4; tentatively, D is TRBD1 or TRBD2 (5 bases each). V dropped 4 bases and J dropped 2 bases, with 34 bases sitting between them. The V gene's germline CDR1 is SGHRS and CDR2 YFSETQ. The CDR3 consists of 22 residues. In DNA form, the CDR3 reads TGCGCCAGCAGCCTCACCCCGAGGGGTGGCGTTGGTCCTTCGGAACCCAAAAACATTCAGTACTTC. Translated: CASSLTPRGGVGPSEPKNIQYF.

The chain's CDR3 is CACGTSGSNEQFF. CDR3 in DNA: TGTGCCTGTGGGACTAGCGGGAGCAATGAGCAGTTCTTC. The chain combines TRBV30 with TRBJ2-1, with 14 nucleotides matching TRBD2. This CDR3 contains 13 residues. Trimming at V came to 6 bases and at J to 6 bases, leaving 1 base not matched to a gene. Looked up from germline, CDR1 is GTSNPN and CDR2 is SVGIG (reference sequence).

The V gene is TRBV10-2, the J gene TRBJ1-4; 11 bases are shared with TRBD1. Germline lookup yields CDR1 WSHSY and CDR2 SAAADI. The CDR3 is made up of 16 amino acids. The ends lost 5 bases at V and 8 bases at J; junction bases unmatched: 10. The CDR3: CASSNTPGQGGEKLFF. The CDR3 DNA follows: TGCGCCAGCAGTAATACTCCGGGACAGGGGGGGGAAAAACTGTTTTTT.

This clone turned up a few times. The chain links TRBV6-1 to TRBJ1-1; no reliable D call. V gave up 5 bases and J gave up 3 bases, with 4 bases separating them. CDR1 is MNHNS, CDR2 SASEGT, per germline. This CDR3 comprises 11 residues. In DNA, the CDR3 is TGTGCCAGCAGTTATTACACTGAAGCTTTCTTT. It yields the protein CASSYYTEAFF.

This clone appeared a few times. CDR3 DNA: TGTGCCAGCAGCTTGGCCAGATCGCGGGTTAAATACAATGAGCAGTTCTTC. It specifies CASSLARSRVKYNEQFF. The chain employs TRBV5-4 and TRBJ2-1, with a weak D call TRBD2 (5 bases). The CDR3 totals 17 residues. Germline values: CDR1 SGHNT, CDR2 YYREEE (reference sequence). Trimming cost V 0 bases and J 4 bases, with 17 bases left between them.

The chain has TRBV30 and TRBJ1-5, with D unclear. The CDR3 length is 13 residues. Germline V gene data show CDR1 as GTSNPN and CDR2 as SVGIG (reference sequence). Trimming stripped 5 bases from V and 8 bases from J, with 16 bases between. CDR3 sequence (DNA): TGTGCCTGGGACGAGTCGAAGGGTGAGCCCCAGCATTTT. Its protein is CAWDESKGEPQHF. The variable domain in full, with the rest retrieved from reference TRBV30 and TRBJ1-5, is SQTIHQWPATLVQPVGSPLSLECTVEGTSNPNLYWYRQAAGRGLQLLFYSVGIGQISSEVPQNLSASRPQDRQFILSSKKLLLSDSGFYLCAWDESKGEPQHFGDGTRLSIL.

CDR3 DNA sequence: TGTGCCAGCGGTCCGGCGGGAGGACAGACCCAGTACTTC. Protein sequence: CASGPAGGQTQYF. The chain has TRBV9 and TRBJ2-5; 8 positions agree with TRBD2. Germline V CDR1 and CDR2: SGDLS, YYNGEE. There are 13 residues in the CDR3. Trimming at V came to 7 bases and at J to 6 bases, leaving 8 bases not matched to a gene.

The rearrangement joins TRBV6-6 to TRBJ1-5; unclear D gene. The CDR3 is 12 amino acids. With 5 bases removed from V and 7 bases from J, the gap between germline ends came to 9 bases. Germline CDR1 reads MNHNY; CDR2 reads SVGAGI (reference sequence). The CDR3: CASSHRSQPQHF. The CDR3 nucleotides are TGTGCCAGCAGTCATCGGAGCCAGCCCCAGCATTTT.

This clone is deemed large. This chain links TRBV7-3 with TRBJ2-1, with D unresolved. The CDR3 extends over 14 amino acids. Germline V gene sequence: CDR1 SGHTA, CDR2 FQGTGA. Between the trimmed V and J ends, which lost 2 bases and 5 bases, there was a span of 10 bases. The CDR3 here is CASSLLTRDNEQFF. CDR3 nucleotide sequence: TGTGCCAGCAGCTTATTGACCCGGGACAATGAGCAGTTCTTC. Full variable domain (remainder filled in from reference TRBV7-3 and TRBJ2-1): GAGVSQTPSNKVTEKGKYVELRCDPISGHTALYWYRQSLGQGPEFLIYFQGTGAADDSGLPNDRFFAVRPEGSVSTLKIQRTERGDSAVYLCASSLLTRDNEQFFGPGTRLTVL.

The V and J genes are TRBV7-2 and TRBJ1-2, with 7 bases matching TRBD1. The CDR3 is made up of 15 amino acids. Losses at the gene ends were 5 bases for V and 4 bases for J; bases not matched to a gene: 10. CDR1 is SGHTA and CDR2 is FQGNSA in the germline V gene. CDR3 sequence reads: CASSGNRGWSYGYTF. CDR3 DNA sequence: TGTGCCAGCAGCGGTAACAGGGGCTGGAGCTATGGCTACACCTTC.

V gene TRBV6-1 combines with J gene TRBJ2-7; 8 bases are shared with TRBD1. Looked up from germline, CDR1 is MNHNS and CDR2 is SASEGT. This CDR3 is 14 amino acids long. The V and J ends lost 9 bases and 3 bases, in that order; junction bases with no gene match: 10. The CDR3 bases are TGTGCCAGTCCCCGGGACAGGAATAACTACGAGCAGTACTTC. Translation: CASPRDRNNYEQYF.